Listed here are 11 T cell receptor beta chains from one sample, sequenced in a study of human T cells and chemical hapten exposure. Someone pulled total RNA out of unfractionated whole blood. TCRdb ran MiXCR on the 5' RACE reads and lists one entry per CDR3 protein. The sample comprises some 78,000 distinct CDR3 sequences, 7% to 8% of which are singletons, and approximately 2.5% rests with the top ten. The receptors were sampled from a male donor in good health.

This clonotype was counted at least ten times. J is TRBJ2-7 and V is TRBV4-3; 12 bases line up with TRBD1. Losses at the gene ends were 0 bases for V and 10 bases for J; bases not matched to a gene: 10. Germline values: CDR1 LGHNA, CDR2 YSLEER. The CDR3 is 16 residues long. The DNA for the CDR3 is TGCGCCAGCAGCCAAGAAGCCGGGACAGGGGGCTACGTCCAGTACTTC. Its protein is CASSQEAGTGGYVQYF.

J is TRBJ2-3 and V is TRBV5-4; no clear D gene. Germline CDR1 is SGHNT and CDR2 is YYREEE (reference sequence). Trimming left V 2 bases short and J 0 bases short, with 13 bases between. The CDR3 length is 16 residues. CDR3 nucleotides: TGTGCCAGCAGCTTTGGTGTTCAAGTAAGCACAGATACGCAGTATTTT. Translating gives CASSFGVQVSTDTQYF.

The chain couples TRBV11-2 to TRBJ1-6; D is unclear. Germline values: CDR1 SGHAT, CDR2 FQNNGV. This CDR3 is 13 amino acids long. Trimming left V 5 bases short and J 8 bases short, with 10 bases between. The CDR3 DNA reads as TGTGCCAGCAGCCGGACCGCCTATTCACCCCTCCACTTT. Translating it yields CASSRTAYSPLHF.

This clonotype has at least ten counts. The chain employs TRBV6-1 and TRBJ2-5, with 11 bases fitting TRBD2. The CDR3 runs 15 residues. CDR1 is MNHNS and CDR2 is SASEGT in the germline V gene. V was clipped by 2 bases and J by 1 base; unmatched bases: 0. CDR3 amino acids: CASSELAGGQETQYF. As DNA, the CDR3 is TGTGCCAGCAGTGAACTAGCGGGGGGCCAAGAGACCCAGTACTTC.

This clonotype has a count of ten or more. The gene calls are TRBV27 and TRBJ1-2; perhaps TRBD1 as D (5 bases). With 5 bases removed from V and 1 base from J, the gap between germline ends came to 17 bases. Germline-derived CDR1 and CDR2 are MNHEY and SMNVEV (reference sequence). The CDR3 contains 16 residues. The CDR3 here is CASSNLGHTLNYGYTF. For the CDR3, the DNA is TGTGCCAGCAGTAACCTAGGACACACACTTAACTATGGCTACACCTTC.

There are many counts of this clonotype. This chain links TRBV5-1 with TRBJ2-7; possible D gene TRBD1, 6 bases. Germline V gene lookup returns CDR1 SGHRS and CDR2 YFSETQ. The CDR3 spans 13 residues. V was shortened by 3 bases and J by 2 bases, with 9 bases between the two germline ends. The chain's CDR3 is CASSSGQTYEQYF. The CDR3 bases are TGCGCCAGCAGCTCCGGACAGACCTACGAGCAGTACTTC.

This chain uses TRBV3-1 with TRBJ1-1, with 8 nucleotides matching TRBD1. V was pared by 2 bases and J by 5 bases, with 10 bases of the junction left unmatched. The CDR3 totals 16 residues. Germline V lookup: CDR1 LGHDT, CDR2 YNNKEL (reference sequence). The CDR3 region has the DNA TGTGCCAGCAGCCAACAACCCCAGGGGGCCGGAACTGAAGCTTTCTTT. This encodes CASSQQPQGAGTEAFF.

This clonotype was counted many times. The CDR3 loop reads CASSLSRSVGYF. In nucleotides, the CDR3 is TGTGCCAGCAGTCTTAGTAGGAGCGTTGGGTATTTT. The V and J genes are TRBV12-3 or TRBV12-4 and TRBJ2-3; the D is unclear. Deletions cut 5 bases from V and 14 bases from J, with 17 bases between. The CDR3 runs to 12 residues.

This clonotype has a handful of counts. The chain joins TRBV27 to TRBJ2-3, with unresolved D. Deletions cut 2 bases from V and 2 bases from J, with 5 bases between. The germline V gene has CDR1 MNHEY and CDR2 SMNVEV (reference sequence). The CDR3 covers 13 residues. The DNA of the CDR3 is TGTGCCAGCAGTTTAGGGGACACAGATACGCAGTATTTT. The encoded protein is CASSLGDTDTQYF.

In its sample, this clonotype was seen many times. The CDR3 DNA follows: TGTGCCAGCAGCTCACAGCCGGGACAGGGGCCTCTGTCCTCCTACAATGAGCAGTTCTTC. Its protein is CASSSQPGQGPLSSYNEQFF. V usage is TRBV7-2 and J usage is TRBJ2-1, with TRBD1 identical over 10 bases. The CDR3 spans 20 residues. Germline V lookup: CDR1 SGHTA, CDR2 FQGNSA. With 4 bases clipped from V and 0 bases from J, the junction kept 15 bases outside the gene matches. Complete variable domain (other parts from reference TRBV7-2 and TRBJ2-1): GAGVSQSPSNKVTEKGKDVELRCDPISGHTALYWYRQSLGQGLEFLIYFQGNSAPDKSGLPSDRFSAERTGGSVSTLTIQRTQQEDSAVYLCASSSQPGQGPLSSYNEQFFGPGTRLTVL.

The chain couples TRBV27 to TRBJ1-2; 8 bases line up with TRBD1. This CDR3 region has 16 residues. Trimming cost V 8 bases and J 3 bases; bases outside gene matches: 14. The germline gives CDR1 MNHEY, CDR2 SMNVEV (reference sequence). CDR3 loop: CASGRAGGALDYGYTF. The CDR3 nucleotides read TGTGCCAGCGGGCGGGCAGGGGGCGCGTTAGACTATGGCTACACCTTC.